These 6 T cell receptor beta chains were all obtained from the same sample, sequenced in a study of shared clonotypes between healthy human individuals. The repertoire was sequenced with immunoSEQ multiplex PCR; TCRdb's copy has only in-frame clones and lacks some. The sample holds hundreds of thousands of clones, about 76% seen once. Sequencing input: PBMCs. These receptors all come from a middle-aged woman in good health. Some clones in this sample may be carry-over from other donors' samples.

This clone was seen a single time. The rearrangement links TRBV19 to TRBJ1-2; D gene ambiguous. In germline, CDR1 is LNHDA, CDR2 SQIVND (reference sequence). There are 15 residues in the CDR3. V dropped 4 bases and J dropped 6 bases, with 18 bases sitting between them. CDR3 nucleotides: TGTGCCAGTAGTAGGGCCTTAGACACATTTGATGGCTACACCTTC. This codes for CASSRALDTFDGYTF.

The rearrangement joins TRBV5-1 to TRBJ2-1; the match to TRBD2 covers 10 bases. From germline, CDR1 is SGHRS and CDR2 YFSETQ. CDR3 length: 16 amino acids. With 5 bases clipped from V and 8 bases from J, the junction kept 13 bases outside the gene matches. CDR3 amino acids: CASSPGLAEGAHEQFF. The CDR3 DNA reads as TGCGCCAGCAGTCCAGGACTAGCGGAAGGGGCCCATGAGCAGTTCTTC. Combining the CDR3 with reference TRBV5-1 and TRBJ2-1 gives the whole variable domain KAGVTQTPRYLIKTRGQQVTLSCSPISGHRSVSWYQQTPGQGLQFLFEYFSETQRNKGNFPGRFSGRQFSNSRSEMNVSTLELGDSALYLCASSPGLAEGAHEQFFGPGTRLTVL.

The genes are TRBV30 and TRBJ1-4; maybe TRBD1 (5 bases). The CDR3 extends over 13 amino acids. V lost 1 base to trimming and J lost 7 bases, with 10 bases between them. CDR1 GTSNPN and CDR2 SVGIG come from the germline V gene (reference sequence). The CDR3 nucleotides are TGTGCCTGGAGTGGACAGCCCGGTGAAAAACTGTTTTTT. It encodes CAWSGQPGEKLFF.

In its sample, this clone was seen a few times. V and J are TRBV29-1 and TRBJ1-4; 7 nucleotides line up with TRBD1. J lost 0 bases, V lost 6 bases, and 1 base had no gene match. Germline V lookup: CDR1 SQVTM, CDR2 ANQGSEA. The CDR3 extends over 13 amino acids. The CDR3 region is CSVGQSTNEKLFF. In nucleotides, the CDR3 is TGCAGCGTGGGACAGTCAACTAATGAAAAACTGTTTTTT.

The chain joins TRBV19 to TRBJ2-3; perhaps TRBD2 as D (5 bases). Trimming took 4 bases from V and 4 from J, leaving 15 bases between them. Germline lookup yields CDR1 LNHDA and CDR2 SQIVND (reference sequence). This CDR3 is built from 15 residues. The CDR3 sequence is CASSTRRGDADTQYF. The CDR3 bases are TGTGCCAGTAGTACCCGCCGGGGAGATGCAGATACGCAGTATTTT.

This chain uses TRBV7-9 with TRBJ1-4; tentatively, D is TRBD1 (5 bases). The germline V and J ends were trimmed by 4 bases and 10 bases, with 19 bases remaining between them. CDR1 is SEHNR and CDR2 is FQNEAQ in the germline V gene (reference sequence). CDR3 length: 15 residues. The CDR3, as DNA: TGTGCCAGCAGCTCGACCGGGACGGACGTCCGAAAACTGTTTTTT. It encodes CASSSTGTDVRKLFF.